Below, 25 T cell receptor beta chains from the same sample are listed, as sequenced in a study of T cells after yellow fever vaccination. One entry per CDR3 protein results from TCRdb running MiXCR on the 5' RACE reads. The profile shows approximately 550,000 distinct CDR3 sequences, approximately 15% of them singletons. The sequences come from PBMCs, collected on the day of the yellow fever booster vaccination. The receptors come from a young man who received the YFV17D yellow fever vaccine.

Only a few counts were recorded for this clonotype. V gene TRBV7-2 combines with J gene TRBJ2-5; 10 nucleotides line up with TRBD1. V trimming: 6 bases; J trimming: 0 bases; junction bases outside the gene matches: 4. Germline V gene sequence: CDR1 SGHTA, CDR2 FQGNSA. The CDR3 contains 15 residues. The CDR3 spells CASRPDRGYQETQYF. In nucleotides, the CDR3 is TGTGCCAGCAGACCGGACAGGGGGTACCAAGAGACCCAGTACTTC. Using reference TRBV7-2 and TRBJ2-5 for the parts outside the CDR3, the full variable domain is GAGVSQSPSNKVTEKGKDVELRCDPISGHTALYWYRQSLGQGLEFLIYFQGNSAPDKSGLPSDRFSAERTGGSVSTLTIQRTQQEDSAVYLCASRPDRGYQETQYFGPGTRLLVL.

There are a few counts of this clonotype. The J gene is TRBJ1-2, the V gene TRBV28; no firm D call. The V gene lost 8 bases and the J gene lost 2 bases, with 6 bases spanning the gap. The CDR3 contains 11 residues. The germline CDR1 and CDR2 sequences are MDHEN and SYDVKM. The CDR3 sequence is CASLNNYGYTF. The CDR3, as DNA: TGTGCCAGCTTGAACAACTATGGCTACACCTTC.

The sample holds a few counts of this clonotype. The chain is built from TRBV18 and TRBJ2-5; 7 bases map to TRBD2. Germline CDR1 and CDR2: KGHSH and LQKENI. V lost 0 bases and J lost 1; bases outside the gene matches: 2. The CDR3 spans 15 residues. The CDR3 nucleotides read TGTGCCAGCTCACCACCCGGGACTACCCAAGAGACCCAGTACTTC. As protein: CASSPPGTTQETQYF.

The DNA of the CDR3 is TGTGCCAGCAGTTACTCGAATAGCGGGAGCGCTACCGGGGAGCTGTTTTTT. As protein: CASSYSNSGSATGELFF. The J gene is TRBJ2-2, the V gene TRBV6-5, with 9 bases that match TRBD2. J lost 5 bases, V lost 0 bases, and 7 bases had no gene match. This CDR3 contains 17 residues. In germline, CDR1 is MNHEY, CDR2 SVGAGI.

This clonotype was seen only a few times. The rearrangement links TRBV29-1 to TRBJ2-5, with D maybe TRBD1 (6 bases). V lost 7 bases, J lost 9 bases, and 15 bases lay in between. The germline gives CDR1 SQVTM, CDR2 ANQGSEA. The length of the CDR3 is 11 residues. The CDR3 coding sequence is TGCAGCGCAACGGGCCCAGGGGCCCAGTACTTC. Protein product: CSATGPGAQYF.

This clonotype was observed a few times. The chain is built from TRBV5-1 and TRBJ2-2; D may be TRBD1 (6 bases). V lost 4 bases to trimming and J lost 5 bases, with 21 bases between them. Germline V gene data show CDR1 as SGHRS and CDR2 as YFSETQ. This CDR3 comprises 17 residues. CDR3 nucleotides: TGCGCCAGCAGCGCGGACCCGAACAGGGTATGGACCGGGGAGCTGTTTTTT. It specifies CASSADPNRVWTGELFF.

This sequence joins TRBV12-3 or TRBV12-4 and TRBJ2-2; no clear D. The CDR3 consists of 13 residues. V was pared by 3 bases and J by 2 bases, with 4 bases between. This chain's CDR3 is CASSFFNTGELFF. For the CDR3, the DNA is TGTGCCAGCAGTTTTTTTAACACCGGGGAGCTGTTTTTT.

The gene calls are TRBV20-1 and TRBJ2-3; 7 bases map to TRBD2. V shed 0 bases and J 3 bases; nucleotides not matched to a gene: 6. The CDR3 totals 15 residues. Looked up from germline, CDR1 is DFQATT and CDR2 is SNEGSKA (reference sequence). CDR3 nucleotides: TGCAGTGCTAGAGATGGCGGGAGTGGGACAGATACGCAGTATTTT. Its protein is CSARDGGSGTDTQYF.

This clonotype was counted many times. The chain carries TRBV6-5 and TRBJ2-1; 7 bases map to TRBD1. Trimming at V came to 6 bases and at J to 4 bases, leaving 3 bases not matched to a gene. Looked up from germline, CDR1 is MNHEY and CDR2 is SVGAGI. The CDR3 consists of 13 residues. CDR3 sequence (DNA): TGTGCCAGCAGGAGGGGGCTTTACAATGAGCAGTTCTTC. It yields the protein CASRRGLYNEQFF.

The chain uses TRBV10-3 and TRBJ2-7, with D perhaps TRBD1 or TRBD2 (5 bases each). CDR1 and CDR2 from the germline V gene are ENHRY and SYGVKD. CDR3 length equals 15 residues. Trimming shortened V by 2 bases and J by 2 bases, and 13 bases separated the two germline ends. The CDR3 DNA reads TGTGCCATCAGTGAGGGACATGGAGGCCCCTACGAGCAGTACTTC. Translating it yields CAISEGHGGPYEQYF.

In its sample, this clonotype was seen a few times. The chain recombines TRBV28 with TRBJ1-3; D is unresolved. The V gene's germline CDR1 is MDHEN and CDR2 SYDVKM. The V gene lost 8 bases and the J gene lost 5 bases, with 4 bases spanning the gap. There are 10 residues in the CDR3. The CDR3 loop reads CASSRNTIYF. The CDR3 nucleotides read TGTGCCAGCTCAAGAAACACCATATATTTT.

This clonotype was detected a few times. J is TRBJ2-5 and V is TRBV5-6; D is perhaps TRBD1 (7 bases). Deletions cut 4 bases from V and 2 bases from J, with 12 bases between. The germline CDR1 and CDR2 sequences are SGHDT and YYEEEE. The CDR3 covers 14 residues. Here the CDR3 reads CASSPTGRQETQYF. CDR3 DNA sequence: TGTGCCAGCAGCCCGACAGGGAGGCAAGAGACCCAGTACTTC.

In its sample, this clonotype was seen a few times. The gene calls are TRBV10-1 and TRBJ2-1, with D tentatively TRBD1 (6 bases). The ends were cut back, 0 bases at V and 7 bases at J, with 13 bases in the middle. This CDR3 contains 15 residues. Germline values: CDR1 WNHNN, CDR2 SYGVQD (reference sequence). CDR3: CASSESTPGVNEQFF. In nucleotides, the CDR3 is TGCGCCAGCAGTGAGTCGACACCAGGGGTAAATGAGCAGTTCTTC.

The chain couples TRBV9 to TRBJ2-3; 12 nucleotides line up with TRBD2. There are 17 residues in the CDR3. Germline CDR1 is SGDLS and CDR2 is YYNGEE. J gave up 0 bases and V 4 bases, and 6 bases lay outside the gene matches. CDR3 nucleotide sequence: TGTGCCAGCAGCCTTCGGACTAGCGGGATTAGCACAGATACGCAGTATTTT. It encodes CASSLRTSGISTDTQYF. Together with reference TRBV9 and TRBJ2-3, the CDR3 gives the full variable domain: DSGVTQTPKHLITATGQRVTLRCSPRSGDLSVYWYQQSLDQGLQFLIQYYNGEERAKGNILERFSAQQFPDLHSELNLSSLELGDSALYFCASSLRTSGISTDTQYFGPGTRLTVL.

This clonotype was detected a few times. The chain couples TRBV18 to TRBJ2-4; 12 bases agree with TRBD2. Germline V gives CDR1 KGHSH, CDR2 LQKENI. The CDR3 totals 17 residues. The V and J ends lost 5 bases and 4 bases, in that order; junction bases with no gene match: 9. CDR3 residues: CASSSSSGRAGKNIQYF. CDR3 bases: TGTGCCAGCTCATCCTCTAGCGGGAGGGCCGGTAAAAACATTCAGTACTTC.

This rearrangement joins TRBV4-2 to TRBJ1-2; 7 positions agree with TRBD1. CDR1 LGHNA and CDR2 YNFKEQ come from the germline V gene. This CDR3 is built from 15 residues. J gave up 5 bases and V 0 bases, and 6 bases lay outside the gene matches. The CDR3 sequence is CASSQEDRLGYGYTF. The CDR3 DNA is TGTGCCAGCAGCCAAGAGGACAGGCTGGGGTATGGCTACACCTTC.

The rearrangement links TRBV7-2 to TRBJ2-1, with TRBD2 matching over 11 bases. This CDR3 is 13 amino acids long. The germline V gene has CDR1 SGHTA and CDR2 FQGNSA. J was trimmed by 5 bases and V by 10 bases; bases with no gene match: 4. The CDR3 DNA follows: TGTGCCACAAGACTAGCGGGGAACAATGAGCAGTTCTTC. As protein: CATRLAGNNEQFF.

The gene calls are TRBV12-3 or TRBV12-4 and TRBJ2-7; D possibly matches TRBD1 or TRBD2 (5 bases each). The CDR3 length is 13 residues. Trimming cost V 5 bases and J 3 bases, with 11 bases left between them. The CDR3 nucleotides read TGTGCCAGCAGTGATGGGACGTACTACGAGCAGTACTTC. Its protein is CASSDGTYYEQYF.

This clonotype was seen only a few times. The V call is TRBV14, the J call TRBJ1-2, with D possibly being TRBD1 (5 bases). The V and J ends lost 4 bases and 3 bases respectively, with 15 bases between them. Per germline, CDR1 SGHDN and CDR2 FVKESK. The CDR3 extends over 15 amino acids. The CDR3 protein is CASSLGARDDYGYTF. In DNA form, the CDR3 reads TGTGCCAGCAGCCTAGGGGCCAGAGATGACTATGGCTACACCTTC.

In nucleotides, the CDR3 is TGTGCCTGGAGTGTACGGGGGACAGTCCTTAATGAAAAACTGTTTTTT. This sequence encodes CAWSVRGTVLNEKLFF. This sequence joins TRBV30 and TRBJ1-4, with 7 positions matching TRBD1. This CDR3 is 16 amino acids long. V was pared by 0 bases and J by 4 bases, with 8 bases of the junction left unmatched. Germline V gene data show CDR1 as GTSNPN and CDR2 as SVGIG (reference sequence). Complete variable domain (other parts from reference TRBV30 and TRBJ1-4): SQTIHQWPATLVQPVGSPLSLECTVEGTSNPNLYWYRQAAGRGLQLLFYSVGIGQISSEVPQNLSASRPQDRQFILSSKKLLLSDSGFYLCAWSVRGTVLNEKLFFGSGTQLSVL.

This clonotype came up a few times. The chain carries TRBV20-1 and TRBJ2-7, with 7 bases identical to TRBD2. Losses at the gene ends were 3 bases for V and 7 bases for J; bases not matched to a gene: 6. The CDR3 has 12 residues. Germline values: CDR1 DFQATT, CDR2 SNEGSKA (reference sequence). CDR3 sequence (DNA): TGCAGTGCTAGTATCGGAGCGGGGGAGCAGTACTTC. It specifies CSASIGAGEQYF.

This clonotype was counted only a few times. The chain uses TRBV7-2 and TRBJ1-6, with 9 bases identical to TRBD1. CDR1 SGHTA and CDR2 FQGNSA come from the germline V gene. The CDR3 spans 15 residues. Losses at the gene ends were 6 bases for V and 8 bases for J; bases not matched to a gene: 8. CDR3 in amino acids: CASRTPGQGYSPLHF. CDR3 DNA: TGTGCCAGCAGGACCCCGGGACAGGGCTATTCACCCCTCCACTTT.

This clonotype was seen more than once but under ten times. The chain has TRBV9 and TRBJ2-1, with 9 bases matching TRBD1. Looked up from germline, CDR1 is SGDLS and CDR2 is YYNGEE. The J segment lost 8 bases and the V segment lost 3 bases, leaving 6 bases of the junction unmatched. The CDR3 loop spans 14 amino acids. This CDR3 reads CASSETGGVYEQFF. Here the CDR3 DNA reads TGTGCCAGCAGCGAAACAGGGGGCGTCTATGAGCAGTTCTTC.

The chain links TRBV18 to TRBJ1-5, with D possibly TRBD1 on 5 matching bases. Germline lookup yields CDR1 KGHSH and CDR2 LQKENI. The CDR3 runs 14 residues. Trimming left V 1 base short and J 3 bases short, with 7 bases between. Here the CDR3 reads CASSPQGTNQPQHF. Written as DNA, the CDR3 is TGTGCCAGCTCACCACAGGGGACCAATCAGCCCCAGCATTTT.

This clonotype occurred many times. The chain is built from TRBV12-3 or TRBV12-4 and TRBJ1-2; D gene uncertain. The CDR3 runs 11 residues. Trimming left V 4 bases short and J 7 bases short, with 7 bases between. The CDR3: CASSYRGGYTF. The CDR3 nucleotides read TGTGCCAGCAGTTACCGAGGTGGCTACACCTTC.